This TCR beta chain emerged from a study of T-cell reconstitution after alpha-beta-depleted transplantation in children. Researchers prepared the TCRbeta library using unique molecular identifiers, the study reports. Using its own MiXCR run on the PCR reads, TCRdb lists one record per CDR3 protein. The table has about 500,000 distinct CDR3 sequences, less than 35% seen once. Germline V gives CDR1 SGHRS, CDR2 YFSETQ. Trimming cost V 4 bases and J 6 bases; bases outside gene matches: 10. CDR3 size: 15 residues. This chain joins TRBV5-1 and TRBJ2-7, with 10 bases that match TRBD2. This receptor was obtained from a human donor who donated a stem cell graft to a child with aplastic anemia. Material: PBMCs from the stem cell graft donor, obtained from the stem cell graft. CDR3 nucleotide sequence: TGCGCCAGCAGCCCGATAACTAGCGGGAATGGCGAGCAGTACTTC. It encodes CASSPITSGNGEQYF.